Listed here is a single TCR beta chain. These data belong to a study of blood T cell repertoires in COVID-19. Across the study: Researchers got acute and convalescent COVID-19 samples from the United States, Italy and Spain. T cells, B-cell-depleted T cells, or PBMCs supplied cDNA or gDNA.

How the authors handled the data: Reference gene primer amplification gave estimated nucleated cell counts. Profiled with immunoSEQ multiplex PCR; TCRdb holds only in-frame clones, not every one. That table supplies the V and J calls and clone size; D and trimming were determined from the DNA. The sample shows tens of thousands of clones, approximately 80% of them seen only once. Trimming cost V 2 bases and J 4 bases, with 7 bases left between them. The CDR3 totals 13 residues. Germline CDR1 and CDR2: LGHDT and YNNKEL (reference sequence). The rearrangement links TRBV3-1 (or the pseudogene TRBV3-2) to TRBJ2-3, with TRBD2 as a possible D gene (5 bases). The sequenced material came from peripheral blood. The source of this sequence is a woman aged 70-85 years with acute or convalescent COVID-19. The DNA for the CDR3 is TGTGCCAGCAGCCAAAGAGGGCCAGATACGCAGTATTTT. This codes for CASSQRGPDTQYF.